This T cell receptor beta chain comes out of a study of T cell responses to AZD1222 COVID-19 vaccine (dated by TCRdb to the early 2020s). At the level of the whole study: AZD1222 recipients given second doses at about 4 weeks or at about 12 weeks were pooled, since spike-specific TCR depth and breadth were not found to differ between the two schedules. TCR sequencing covered more than 230 trial participants: 200 to 210 given two doses of AZD1222 and about 26 given two doses of MenACWY control vaccine. Trial participants were enrolled by age into subgroups of 18-55, 56-69 and 70-plus years, and approximately 150, 30 and 60 TCR-sequenced participants, respectively, were included in these subgroups. The paper as a whole reports these results and caveats: Most participants were white British and females outnumbered males, and the authors suggested that clonal diversity may have been underestimated. Reportedly, almost half of the unique spike-specific TCRs recognized epitopes lying outside the regions that are mutated in the B.1.351 and B.1.1.7 variants. Spike-specific TCR breadth and depth rose significantly after two AZD1222 doses compared with day 0 and with MenACWY recipients. No day 14 peak-response samples were available, so repertoires were characterized only after the peak T cell response. In the small 56-69-year group, the increase in depth fell short of significance, most likely because of low power. CD4 TCRs associated with the vaccine covered the entire spike protein, and the dominant responses were in regions 160-218 and 743-854. Conclusions about previously exposed vaccinees are limited because only a handful of AZD1222 recipients were SARS-CoV-2 seropositive at baseline.

The germline V gene specifies SGDLS as CDR1 and YYNGEE as CDR2. From the cysteine up to the phenylalanine, the CDR3 has a length of 15 residues. CDR3 DNA only is kept here, 45 bases in frame from base 1. V lost 3 bases and J lost 5 bases; the stretch between them is 17 bases long. Turning to this clone: Its antigen remains unidentified. The sample holds no much larger clone one base away, and base qualities are not on file.

This specimen's time point label, per the study, means: baseline before first vaccination. Samples from vaccinated people were obtained from the UK trials COV001 and COV002, which included a single-blind randomized controlled phase 2/3 trial of AZD1222 (ChAdOx1 nCoV-19) in healthy adults. Trial participant PBMC samples were collected at day 0 and day 28 after the second dose for TCRbeta chain sequencing. The CDR3 regions of human TCRbeta chains were analyzed by immunosequencing. The original pipeline was this. TCRs in the repertoires were compared against a reference library of SARS-CoV-2-specific TCRs that had been generated with the MIRA antigen-specificity platform. Breadth meant the fraction of unique TCRs that were SARS-CoV-2-associated, whereas depth meant the fraction of total T cells that were SARS-CoV-2-associated. Using the MIRA data, every spike-specific TCR was mapped to the spike region that the TCR reacted to and assigned to either a CD4 or a CD8 class. Log10-transformed breadth and depth values were compared by one-way ANOVA with Sidak's multiple comparisons tests. The table comes from immuneACCESS by way of TCRdb, which keeps in-frame sequences with V and J called. Part of the clones is missing from these tables; in studies checked, under half for an unresolved V gene and the rest for unknown reasons. The V and J calls and the clone size are those of that table, but D and trimming were determined from the DNA. In all, the sample holds about 100,000 clones, and roughly 90% of those were seen once. Approximately 1.1% of the sample is taken by the ten largest.

This TCR derives from an adult in good health. The specimen comprised peripheral blood, sampled on day 0 of AZD1222 vaccination. The rearranged chain carries TRBV9 and TRBJ2-5; a weak D assignment points to TRBD2 (6 bases agree). At the DNA level, the sequence is TGTGCCAGCAGCGACGGGCTCCGCGCGGGGGAGACCCAGTACTTC. It translates as CASSDGLRAGETQYF.